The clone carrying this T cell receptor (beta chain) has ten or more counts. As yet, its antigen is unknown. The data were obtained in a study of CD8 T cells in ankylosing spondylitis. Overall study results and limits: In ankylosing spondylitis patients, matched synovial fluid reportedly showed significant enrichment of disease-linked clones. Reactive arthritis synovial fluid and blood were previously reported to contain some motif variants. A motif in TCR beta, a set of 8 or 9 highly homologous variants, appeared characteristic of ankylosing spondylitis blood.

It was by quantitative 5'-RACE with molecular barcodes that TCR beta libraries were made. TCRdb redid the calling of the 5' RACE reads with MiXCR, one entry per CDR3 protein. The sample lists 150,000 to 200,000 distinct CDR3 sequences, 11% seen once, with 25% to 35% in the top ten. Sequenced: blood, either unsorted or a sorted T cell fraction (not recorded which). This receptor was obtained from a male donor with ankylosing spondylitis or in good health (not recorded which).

The CDR3, as DNA: TGTGCCATCCAGACAGGGTACAATGAGCAGTTCTTC. Translating it yields CAIQTGYNEQFF. This sequence joins TRBV6-4 and TRBJ2-1, with 7 bases fitting TRBD1. V lost 10 bases to trimming and J lost 4 bases; unmatched junction nucleotides: 4. The CDR3 has 12 amino acids. Germline V gene sequence: CDR1 MRHNA, CDR2 SNTAGT.